The source of this TCR beta chain is a study of blood T cells in healthy people across ages. A second PCR of roughly 7 to 11 cycles used a sample-barcoded 5' primer and a J-beta primer mix. TCRdb processed the 5' RACE reads anew with MiXCR; each CDR3 protein has one entry. Here the sample spans about 1 million distinct CDR3 sequences, roughly 45% being singletons. The germline V gene encodes CDR1 ENHRY and CDR2 SYGVKD. The CDR3 spans 15 residues. The ends lost 6 bases at V and 8 bases at J; junction bases unmatched: 10. Sequencing was done on a sample of blood. The origin of this receptor is a woman aged 60 to 75 in good health. The rearrangement joins TRBV10-3 to TRBJ1-4; 9 bases align to TRBD1. The CDR3 sequence: CAISPGQGLGEKLFF. In nucleotides, the CDR3 is TGTGCCATCAGCCCGGGACAGGGTTTAGGGGAAAAACTGTTTTTT.